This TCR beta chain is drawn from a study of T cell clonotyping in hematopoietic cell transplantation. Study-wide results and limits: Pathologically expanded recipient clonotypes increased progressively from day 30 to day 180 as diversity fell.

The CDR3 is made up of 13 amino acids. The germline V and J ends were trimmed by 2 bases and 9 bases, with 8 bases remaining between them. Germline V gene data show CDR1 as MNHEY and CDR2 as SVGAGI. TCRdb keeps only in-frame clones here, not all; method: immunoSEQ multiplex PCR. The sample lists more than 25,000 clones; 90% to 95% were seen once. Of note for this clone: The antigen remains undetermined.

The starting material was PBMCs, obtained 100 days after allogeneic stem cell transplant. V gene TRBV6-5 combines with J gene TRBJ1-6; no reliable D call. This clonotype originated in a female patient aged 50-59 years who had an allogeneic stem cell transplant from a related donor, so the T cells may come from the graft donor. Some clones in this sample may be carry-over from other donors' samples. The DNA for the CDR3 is TGTGCCAGCAGTTACGGTGTAGTTTCACCCCTCCACTTT. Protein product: CASSYGVVSPLHF.